These T cell receptor beta chains were read from a single sample in a study of cytomegalovirus exposure and HLA in healthy donors. Measured with immunoSEQ multiplex PCR; TCRdb has only the in-frame clones, and not every one. The table includes about 140,000 clones, around 78% detected once. Sequencing was performed on PBMCs. The origin of the receptors is a young woman in good health and CMV-seropositive. Both conserved end residues are part of each CDR3. The order of the fields is CDR3 protein, CDR3 DNA, clone size, D gene, V gene, J gene. D genes are given only for firm matches. The size entry is marked missing in some rows and otherwise reads once, few, many or a size class.

CDR3: CASSPGQGYEQYF
DNA: TGTGCCAGCAGCCCGGGACAGGGGTACGAGCAGTACTTC
size: NA
D: TRBD1
V: TRBV27
J: TRBJ2-7

CDR3: CASSVAAGGEAPLHF
DNA: TGTGCCAGCAGCGTGGCCGCGGGGGGTGAAGCACCCCTCCACTTT
size: NA
D: NA
V: TRBV9
J: TRBJ1-6

CDR3: CASSPDRLVDTQYF
DNA: TGCGCCAGCAGCCCTGACAGGCTAGTAGATACGCAGTATTTT
size: few
D: NA
V: TRBV5-1
J: TRBJ2-3

CDR3: CASSFTGTTGELFF
DNA: TGTGCCAGCAGCTTCACGGGAACCACCGGGGAGCTGTTTTTT
size: NA
D: NA
V: TRBV2
J: TRBJ2-2

CDR3: CASSGQGRNSPLHF
DNA: TGTGCCAGCAGCGGACAGGGGAGAAATTCACCCCTCCACTTT
size: once
D: TRBD1
V: TRBV7-8
J: TRBJ1-6

CDR3: CASSEAGDIAYGEQFF
DNA: TGTGCCAGCAGTGAAGCGGGAGACATAGCCTACGGGGAGCAGTTCTTC
size: NA
D: NA
V: TRBV2
J: TRBJ2-1

CDR3: CASSQTQGTNEKLFF
DNA: TGTGCCAGCAGCCAAACCCAGGGAACTAATGAAAAACTGTTTTTT
size: once
D: NA
V: TRBV9
J: TRBJ1-4

CDR3: CASTFGQPGNTIYF
DNA: TGTGCCAGCACCTTTGGGCAGCCTGGAAACACCATATATTTT
size: few
D: NA
V: TRBV7-9
J: TRBJ1-3

CDR3: CATPNFPVLEQYF
DNA: TGTGCCACCCCGAACTTTCCGGTTCTTGAGCAGTACTTC
size: NA
D: NA
V: TRBV19
J: TRBJ2-7

CDR3: CASSAGGGTDTQYF
DNA: TGTGCCAGCAGCGCCGGAGGGGGCACAGATACGCAGTATTTT
size: once
D: NA
V: TRBV7-7
J: TRBJ2-3

CDR3: CASSPSRLRQGNSYEQYF
DNA: TGTGCCAGCTCACCATCGCGACTTCGACAGGGCAACTCCTACGAGCAGTACTTC
size: NA
D: TRBD1
V: TRBV18
J: TRBJ2-7

CDR3: CASSDLGGGQPQHF
DNA: TGTGCCAGCAGTGATCTTGGGGGCGGGCAGCCCCAGCATTTT
size: NA
D: NA
V: TRBV2
J: TRBJ1-5

CDR3: CASSPGGTDSPLHF
DNA: TGTGCCAGCAGCCCCGGGGGGACGGATTCACCCCTCCACTTT
size: NA
D: NA
V: TRBV9
J: TRBJ1-6

CDR3: CATSRDVPLTNEKLFF
DNA: TGTGCCACCAGCAGAGATGTCCCTTTAACTAATGAAAAACTGTTTTTT
size: NA
D: NA
V: TRBV15
J: TRBJ1-4

CDR3: CASSPGWDRAGDTQYF
DNA: TGTGCCAGCAGTCCCGGGTGGGACAGGGCTGGAGATACGCAGTATTTT
size: NA
D: TRBD1
V: TRBV2
J: TRBJ2-3

CDR3: CASSEGANTEAFF
DNA: TGTGCCAGCAGTGAGGGGGCGAACACTGAAGCTTTCTTT
size: medium-sized
D: NA
V: TRBV6-4
J: TRBJ1-1

CDR3: CASSAPRPGAPYEQYF
DNA: TGTGCCAGCAGTGCACCCAGACCTGGGGCGCCCTACGAGCAGTACTTC
size: NA
D: NA
V: TRBV6-1
J: TRBJ2-7

CDR3: CASSLDGTHLGDTQYF
DNA: TGCGCCAGCAGCTTGGACGGGACTCACTTGGGAGATACGCAGTATTTT
size: NA
D: NA
V: TRBV5-1
J: TRBJ2-3

CDR3: CASSEGGMVAYEQYF
DNA: TGTGCCAGCAGTGAAGGCGGGATGGTAGCCTACGAGCAGTACTTC
size: NA
D: NA
V: TRBV6-1
J: TRBJ2-7

CDR3: CASSLSRGTNTGELFF
DNA: TGTGCCAGCAGCCTTTCTAGAGGGACGAACACCGGGGAGCTGTTTTTT
size: NA
D: NA
V: TRBV11-3
J: TRBJ2-2

CDR3: CASRGGGARETQYF
DNA: TGTGCCAGCAGGGGCGGGGGGGCCCGTGAGACCCAGTACTTC
size: NA
D: TRBD2
V: TRBV2
J: TRBJ2-5

CDR3: CASSQQPGQGHF
DNA: TGTGCCAGCAGCCAACAACCGGGACAGGGGCACTTC
size: NA
D: TRBD1
V: TRBV14
J: TRBJ2-5

CDR3: CASSFQRRGNTEAFF
DNA: TGTGCCAGCAGTTTCCAAAGAAGGGGGAACACTGAAGCTTTCTTT
size: once
D: NA
V: TRBV6-5
J: TRBJ1-1

CDR3: CASSLGGSHRLSSEAFF
DNA: TGTGCCAGCAGTTTAGGGGGGAGTCATCGTCTGTCGTCTGAAGCTTTCTTT
size: NA
D: NA
V: TRBV28
J: TRBJ1-1

CDR3: CASSFRQGGNEQFF
DNA: TGCGCCAGCAGCTTTAGACAGGGGGGGAATGAGCAGTTCTTC
size: NA
D: TRBD1
V: TRBV5-1
J: TRBJ2-1

CDR3: CASNQLAGAGETQYF
DNA: TGCGCCAGCAACCAACTAGCGGGGGCAGGAGAGACCCAGTACTTC
size: NA
D: TRBD2
V: TRBV10-2
J: TRBJ2-5

CDR3: CASSLGWTGRGETQYF
DNA: TGTGCCAGCAGCTTGGGTTGGACAGGGAGAGGAGAGACCCAGTACTTC
size: NA
D: TRBD1
V: TRBV7-2
J: TRBJ2-5